The T cell receptor beta chain under discussion was sequenced for a study of T cells after yellow fever vaccination (dated by TCRdb to the late 2010s). In the study overall: Libraries from fractions with low cell numbers were prepared with the SMART-Seq v4 Ultra Low Input RNA kit. Two healthy male donors made up the cohort, one aged 18 to 29 years and the other aged 30 to 40 years. Bulk PBMC replicates and cell subsets were isolated from blood drawn at multiple timepoints before and after both primary and secondary immunization. To follow T-cell clones before and after both primary and booster YFV17D yellow fever vaccination, bulk TCR alpha and beta repertoires underwent longitudinal sequencing.

Sequencer: Illumina NovaSeq 6000. TCR cDNA was made using 5'RACE template switching, a step that added a universal primer site and unique molecular identifiers. Priming of cDNA synthesis was performed from both the TCR alpha and TCR beta constant segments. Library amplification used two PCR steps, and the second PCR step added sample barcodes and sequencing adapters. Sequencing of the libraries was done on either Illumina HiSeq 2500 (2x100 bp) or NovaSeq (2x150 bp). Processing in the source paper ran as follows. Demultiplexing of reads and collapsing into UMI consensus sequences were performed with MIGEC, and V(D)J alignment was carried out with MiXCR. Vaccine-responding clonotypes were identified with edgeR using replicate PBMC samples, with FDR below 0.01 and a log2 fold change above 5 up to day 15 being required. Bulk clonotypes were assigned CD4 or CD8 identity according to which sequenced CD4 or CD8 repertoire held them at higher abundance. TCRdb reprocessed the public reads (quality trimming at Q25 with fastp, clone calling with MiXCR) and kept in-frame beta chains. Each entry is one CDR3 protein sequence, shown with its most common DNA and genes. Here the V and J calls rest on TCRdb's processing, not on the authors' analysis. The sample data list 350,000 to 550,000 distinct CDR3 sequences, and 15% to 20% of these were observed just once. The ten biggest clones cover roughly a sixth of the sample.

This clonotype was seen only a few times. Its target antigen remains unknown. Base qualities were left out, and no much larger clone turns up one base away. The CDR3 measures 17 amino acids from cysteine to phenylalanine. CDR3 DNA only is kept here, 51 bases in frame from base 1. Between the V and J ends, shortened by 2 bases and 3 bases respectively, the junction contains 17 bases. The label giving this sample's treatment or condition can be read as: live attenuated yellow fever vaccine strain. Two biological replicates of bulk PBMCs were collected at each blood-draw timepoint. PBMCs were isolated from peripheral blood using a standard Ficoll-Paque protocol. TriZol was used to extract RNA from bulk PBMCs, CD4 and CD8 fractions, and dextramer-positive and dextramer-negative fractions. Broader findings and caveats from the paper: Compared with the primary T-cell response, the secondary T-cell response was weaker but faster, peaking on day 5 rather than day 15. Most clones expanded after primary vaccination were re-detected after the booster (96% of CD4 and around 86% of CD8), suggesting broad memory maintenance. The study included only a couple of donors, which limits how far the findings can be generalized. A small fraction of clonotypes appeared in both the CD4 and CD8 compartments, likely as a result of convergent recombination. Computational filtering was required because FACS-sorted repertoires could contain abundant contaminating clonotypes from the bulk population.

Recombination linked TRBV12-3 or TRBV12-4 to TRBJ1-3; the D gene cannot be named for sure. The source of this sequence is a man aged 18 to 29 who received the YFV17D yellow fever vaccine. Here the sequenced sample was PBMCs, taken before the yellow fever booster vaccination. The CDR3 reads CASSLLGISFVGNTIYF. The nucleotide sequence reads as follows: TGTGCCAGCAGTTTATTGGGCATATCTTTTGTTGGAAACACCATATATTTT.